This TCR beta chain was identified in a study of tumor and adjacent non-tumor tissue in lung cancer. This clonotype appeared a single time. At one end, the junction sequence differs from germline, possibly due to a read error. The CDR3 runs 15 residues. Germline V gene sequence: CDR1 MNHEY, CDR2 SVGAGI. The template was RNA from unsorted bulk tissue. This non-tumor lung sample came from over 3 cm beyond the tumor edge. The library came from three nested PCR rounds adapted from ARM-PCR protocols. One entry per CDR3 protein results from TCRdb running MiXCR on the multiplex PCR reads. The sample has 70,000 to 90,000 distinct CDR3 sequences, approximately 80% seen once.

The clonotype comes from a man aged 60 to 75 with non-small cell lung cancer. The chain carries TRBV6-5 and TRBJ1-5; a possible D gene is TRBD1 (6 bases). Sequencing input: distant non-tumor lung tissue. In DNA, the CDR3 is TGTCCCAGTAGTTACCTACAGGGAAGCAATCAGCCTCAGCATTTT. Protein: CPSSYLQGSNQPQHF.